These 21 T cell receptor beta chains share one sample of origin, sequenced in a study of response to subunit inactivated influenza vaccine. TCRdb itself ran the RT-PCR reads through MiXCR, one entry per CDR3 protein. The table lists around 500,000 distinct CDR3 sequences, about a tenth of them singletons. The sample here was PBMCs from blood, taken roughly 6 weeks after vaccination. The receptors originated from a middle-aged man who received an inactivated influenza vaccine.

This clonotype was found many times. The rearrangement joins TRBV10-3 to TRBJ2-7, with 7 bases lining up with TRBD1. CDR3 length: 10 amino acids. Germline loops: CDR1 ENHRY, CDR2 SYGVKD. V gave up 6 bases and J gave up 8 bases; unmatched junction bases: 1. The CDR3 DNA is TGTGCCATCAGACAGGGGAAGCAGTACTTC. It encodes CAIRQGKQYF.

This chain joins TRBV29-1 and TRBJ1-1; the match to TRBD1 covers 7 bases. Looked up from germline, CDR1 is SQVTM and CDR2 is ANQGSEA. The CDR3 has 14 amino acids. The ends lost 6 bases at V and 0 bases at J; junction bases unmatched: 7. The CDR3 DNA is TGCAGCGTATGGACAGGAGTAATGAACACTGAAGCTTTCTTT. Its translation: CSVWTGVMNTEAFF. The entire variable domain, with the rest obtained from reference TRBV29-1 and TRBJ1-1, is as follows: SAVISQKPSRDICQRGTSLTIQCQVDSQVTMMFWYRQQPGQSLTLIATANQGSEATYESGFVIDKFPISRPNLTFSTLTVSNMSPEDSSIYLCSVWTGVMNTEAFFGQGTRLTVV.

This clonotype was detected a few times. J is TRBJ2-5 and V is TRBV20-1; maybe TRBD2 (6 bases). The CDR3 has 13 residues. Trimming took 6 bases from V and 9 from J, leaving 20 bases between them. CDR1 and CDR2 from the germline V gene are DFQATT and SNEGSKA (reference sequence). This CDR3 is CSAAEGSKGAQYF. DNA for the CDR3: TGCAGTGCGGCGGAGGGGTCGAAAGGGGCCCAGTACTTC.

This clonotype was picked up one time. For the CDR3, the DNA is TGTGCCAGCAGCATGGGACAGGGAATTGTCGGGGGCACTGAAGCTTTCTTT. This encodes CASSMGQGIVGGTEAFF. The chain links TRBV7-2 to TRBJ1-1, with TRBD1 matching over 9 bases. Germline V CDR1 and CDR2: SGHTA, FQGNSA. This CDR3 spans 17 amino acids. The ends lost 5 bases at V and 4 bases at J; junction bases unmatched: 14.

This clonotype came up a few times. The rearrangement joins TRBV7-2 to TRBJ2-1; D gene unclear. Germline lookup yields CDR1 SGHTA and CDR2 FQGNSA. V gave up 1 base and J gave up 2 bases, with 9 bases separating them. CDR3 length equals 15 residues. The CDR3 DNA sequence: TGTGCCAGCAGCTTAGGGCGCCAAACCTACAATGAGCAGTTCTTC. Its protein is CASSLGRQTYNEQFF.

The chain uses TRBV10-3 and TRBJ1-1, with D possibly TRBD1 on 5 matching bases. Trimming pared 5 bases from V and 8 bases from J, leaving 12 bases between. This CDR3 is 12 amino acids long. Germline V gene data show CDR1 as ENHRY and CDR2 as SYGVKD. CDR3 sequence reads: CAISYSGGEAFF. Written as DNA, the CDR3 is TGTGCCATCAGTTACTCGGGGGGGGAAGCTTTCTTT.

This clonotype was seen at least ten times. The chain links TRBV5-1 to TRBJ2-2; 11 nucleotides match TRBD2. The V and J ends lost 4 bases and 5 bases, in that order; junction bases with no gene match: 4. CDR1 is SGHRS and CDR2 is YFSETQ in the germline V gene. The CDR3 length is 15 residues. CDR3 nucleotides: TGCGCCAGCAGCCGACTAGCGGGGTGGACCGGGGAGCTGTTTTTT. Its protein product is CASSRLAGWTGELFF.

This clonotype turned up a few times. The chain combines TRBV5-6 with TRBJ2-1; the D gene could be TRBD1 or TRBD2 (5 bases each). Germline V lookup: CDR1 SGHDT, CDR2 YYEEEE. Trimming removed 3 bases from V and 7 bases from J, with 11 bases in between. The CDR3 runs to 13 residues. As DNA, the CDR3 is TGTGCCAGCAGCTCTGGGACCGAAAATGAGCAGTTCTTC. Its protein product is CASSSGTENEQFF.

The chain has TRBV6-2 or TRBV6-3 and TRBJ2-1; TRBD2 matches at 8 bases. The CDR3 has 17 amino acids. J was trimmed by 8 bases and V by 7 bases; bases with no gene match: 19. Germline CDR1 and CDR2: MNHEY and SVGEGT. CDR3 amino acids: CASTPRPGRGGQDEQFF. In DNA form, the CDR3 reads TGTGCCAGCACCCCCAGGCCGGGACGGGGGGGCCAGGATGAGCAGTTCTTC.

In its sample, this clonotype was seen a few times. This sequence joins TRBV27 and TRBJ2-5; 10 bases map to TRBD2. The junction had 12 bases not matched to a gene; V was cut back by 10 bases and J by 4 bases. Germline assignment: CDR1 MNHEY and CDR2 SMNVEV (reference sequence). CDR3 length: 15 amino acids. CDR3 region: CATSEGLAGVETQYF. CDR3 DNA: TGTGCCACTTCTGAGGGGCTAGCGGGGGTAGAGACCCAGTACTTC.

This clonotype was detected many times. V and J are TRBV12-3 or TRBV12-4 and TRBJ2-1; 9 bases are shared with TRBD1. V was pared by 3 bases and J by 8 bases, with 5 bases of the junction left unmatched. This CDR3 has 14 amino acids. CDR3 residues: CASSFLDRGHEQFF. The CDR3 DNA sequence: TGTGCCAGCAGTTTCCTGGACAGGGGCCATGAGCAGTTCTTC.

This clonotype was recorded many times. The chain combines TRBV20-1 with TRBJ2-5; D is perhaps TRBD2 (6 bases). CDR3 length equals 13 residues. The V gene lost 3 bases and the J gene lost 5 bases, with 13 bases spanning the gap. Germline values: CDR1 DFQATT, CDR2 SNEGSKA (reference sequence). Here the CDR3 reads CSASPLARETQYF. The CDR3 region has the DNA TGCAGTGCTAGTCCCCTAGCGCGGGAGACCCAGTACTTC.

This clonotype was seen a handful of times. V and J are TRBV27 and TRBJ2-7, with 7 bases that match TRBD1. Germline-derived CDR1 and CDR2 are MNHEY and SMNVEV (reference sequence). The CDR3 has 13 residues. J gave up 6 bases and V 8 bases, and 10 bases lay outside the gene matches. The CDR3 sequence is CASGRDRVGEQYF. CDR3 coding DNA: TGTGCCAGCGGCAGGGACAGAGTGGGCGAGCAGTACTTC.

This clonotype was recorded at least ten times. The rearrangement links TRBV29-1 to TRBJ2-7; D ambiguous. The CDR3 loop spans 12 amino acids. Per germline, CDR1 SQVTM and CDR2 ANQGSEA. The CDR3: CSAVSVGQGQYF. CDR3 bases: TGCAGTGCCGTGAGTGTCGGGCAAGGGCAGTACTTC.

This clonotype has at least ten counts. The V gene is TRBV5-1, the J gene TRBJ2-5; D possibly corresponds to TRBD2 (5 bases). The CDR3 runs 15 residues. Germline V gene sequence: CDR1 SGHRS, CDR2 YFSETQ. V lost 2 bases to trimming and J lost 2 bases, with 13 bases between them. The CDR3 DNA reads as TGCGCCAGCAGCTTCCACCGAGGACTGCAAGAGACCCAGTACTTC. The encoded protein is CASSFHRGLQETQYF.

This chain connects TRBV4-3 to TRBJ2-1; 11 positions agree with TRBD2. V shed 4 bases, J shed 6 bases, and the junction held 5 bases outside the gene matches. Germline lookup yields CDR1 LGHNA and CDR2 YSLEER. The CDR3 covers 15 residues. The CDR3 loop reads CASSLLTSGGNEQFF. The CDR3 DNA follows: TGCGCCAGCAGCCTTCTTACTAGCGGGGGCAATGAGCAGTTCTTC.

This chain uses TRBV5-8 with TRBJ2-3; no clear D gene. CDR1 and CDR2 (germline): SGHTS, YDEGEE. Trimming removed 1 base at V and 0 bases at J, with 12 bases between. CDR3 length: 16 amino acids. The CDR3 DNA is TGTGCCAGCAGCTTGCTGGTGGGTGCCAGCACAGATACGCAGTATTTT. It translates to CASSLLVGASTDTQYF.

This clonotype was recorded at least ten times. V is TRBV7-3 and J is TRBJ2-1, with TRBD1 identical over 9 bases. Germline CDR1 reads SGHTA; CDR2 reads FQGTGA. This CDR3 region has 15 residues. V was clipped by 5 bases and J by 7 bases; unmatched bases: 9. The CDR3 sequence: CASSRMTGGANEQFF. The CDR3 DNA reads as TGTGCCAGCAGCCGTATGACAGGGGGAGCGAATGAGCAGTTCTTC.

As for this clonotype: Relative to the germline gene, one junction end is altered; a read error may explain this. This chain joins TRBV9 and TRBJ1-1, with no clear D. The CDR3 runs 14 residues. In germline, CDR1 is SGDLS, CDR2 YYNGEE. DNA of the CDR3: TGTGCCAGCTGCGTAGAGCCGATGAACACTGAAGCTTTCTTT. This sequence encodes CASCVEPMNTEAFF.

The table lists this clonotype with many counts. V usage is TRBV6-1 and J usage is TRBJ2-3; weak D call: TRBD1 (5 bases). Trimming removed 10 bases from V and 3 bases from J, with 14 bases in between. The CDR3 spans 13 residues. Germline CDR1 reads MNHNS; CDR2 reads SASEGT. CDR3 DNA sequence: TGTGCCATTAAAATAAAGGGGACAGATACGCAGTATTTT. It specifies CAIKIKGTDTQYF.

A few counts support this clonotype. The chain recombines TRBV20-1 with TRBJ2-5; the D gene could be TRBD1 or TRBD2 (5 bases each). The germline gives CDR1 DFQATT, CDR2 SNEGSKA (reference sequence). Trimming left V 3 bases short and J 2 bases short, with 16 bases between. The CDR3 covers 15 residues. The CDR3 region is CSASDPQGPQETQYF. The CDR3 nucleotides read TGCAGTGCTAGCGATCCCCAGGGACCGCAAGAGACCCAGTACTTC.